The clone carrying this T cell receptor beta chain appeared many times. This sample also contains other DNA sequences that code for the same CDR3. The data are from a study of blood T cell repertoires in COVID-19. Germline V CDR1 and CDR2: SGHTA, FQGNSA. The CDR3 loop spans 13 amino acids. The V segment lost 2 bases and the J segment 6 bases; nucleotides outside the gene matches: 2. Data came from immunoSEQ multiplex PCR; TCRdb stores just in-frame clones and leaves some out. This table holds around 150,000 clones, about 76% found once. The chain carries TRBV7-2 and TRBJ1-1; 8 bases are a match to TRBD1. The TCR comes from a woman aged 60-75 years with active or convalescent COVID-19. The source material was peripheral blood. The CDR3 reads CASSLQGASEAFF. The CDR3 nucleotides are TGTGCCAGCAGCTTACAGGGGGCGTCTGAAGCTTTCTTT. The whole variable domain, remainder taken from reference TRBV7-2 and TRBJ1-1, is GAGVSQSPSNKVTEKGKDVELRCDPISGHTALYWYRQSLGQGLEFLIYFQGNSAPDKSGLPSDRFSAERTGGSVSTLTIQRTQQEDSAVYLCASSLQGASEAFFGQGTRLTVV.